Here is one TCR beta chain with its context. Its antigen is unidentified. This sample was taken from a study of T cell responses to AZD1222 COVID-19 vaccine. The study's findings and limits: Mostly white British, mostly female donors; authors suggested clonal diversity may be underestimated. Nearly half of spike-specific TCRs reportedly go after variant regions that carry no mutations. Repertoire sampling happened only post peak T cell response. Spike was spanned by vaccine-associated CD4 TCRs, which were dominant at 160-218 and 743-854.

In germline, CDR1 is LNHDA, CDR2 SQIVND (reference sequence). Trimming left V 4 bases short and J 5 bases short, with 14 bases between. This CDR3 is 14 amino acids long. The protocol was immunoSEQ multiplex PCR, while the TCRdb copy is restricted to in-frame clones and leaves out a portion. The profile shows 100,000 to 120,000 clones, roughly nine tenths of them singletons. The sample in question was peripheral blood, obtained on day 0 of MenACWY control vaccination. This sequence joins TRBV19 and TRBJ2-5; weak D call: TRBD1 (6 bases). This clonotype originated in an adult in good health. The CDR3 sequence is CASSTRQGPETQYF. CDR3 DNA sequence: TGTGCCAGTAGTACCCGCCAGGGGCCGGAGACCCAGTACTTC.